This TCR beta chain appears in the sequencing data of a study of regulatory T cells in long-lasting Graves disease. HTBI primers from iRepertoire and Arm-PCR of CDR3 regions yielded the TCR beta libraries. In TCRdb, the multiplex PCR reads were re-called with MiXCR into one record per CDR3 protein. The repertoire holds roughly 300,000 distinct CDR3 sequences, with around a fifth as singletons. This clonotype came up a few times. The CDR3 consists of 13 residues. V was trimmed by 4 bases and J by 7 bases, leaving 11 bases between them. Germline values: CDR1 SGHRS, CDR2 YFSETQ. The time point: persistent/refractory GD, antithyroid drugs over 5 years with positive TRAb. Isolated PBMC RNA provided the starting material for the TCR library.

The sample in question was peripheral blood mononuclear cells (PBMCs), obtained when the disease was refractory, from a patient treated with antithyroid drugs. V usage is TRBV5-1 and J usage is TRBJ2-2; D tentatively fits TRBD1 or TRBD2 (5 bases each). The origin of this receptor is a female donor with Graves disease. Here the CDR3 reads CASSPGTYGELFF. The CDR3 DNA follows: TGCGCCAGCAGCCCTGGGACGTACGGGGAGCTGTTTTTT.